These T cell receptor beta chains were read from a single sample in a study of CD8 T cells in ankylosing spondylitis. MiXCR was run by TCRdb on the 5' RACE reads, yielding one entry per CDR3 protein. Of approximately 350,000 distinct CDR3 sequences in the sample, 14% to 15% were seen once. Source material: blood, either unsorted or a sorted T cell fraction (not recorded which). These receptors were taken from a male donor with ankylosing spondylitis or in good health (not recorded which). Each CDR3 is given with its conserved first and last residue. The order of the fields is clone size, V gene, J gene, D gene, CDR3 protein, CDR3 DNA. D genes are given only for firm matches. Size values are once, few and many counts, or a class for expanded clones, and some rows have none.

few,TRBV4-1,TRBJ1-2,.,CASSPLPGSYGYTF,TGCGCCAGCAGCCCGCTACCGGGCTCCTATGGCTACACCTTC
.,TRBV25-1,TRBJ1-1,.,CASSSSSHGGAFF,TGTGCCAGCAGTTCTTCCAGTCACGGTGGAGCTTTCTTT
few,TRBV29-1,TRBJ2-2,TRBD2,CSVQGLAGDTGELFF,TGCAGCGTCCAGGGACTAGCGGGGGACACCGGGGAGCTGTTTTTT
few,TRBV19,TRBJ2-5,.,CATKARGGETQYF,TGTGCCACCAAGGCCAGGGGAGGGGAGACCCAGTACTTC
few,TRBV20-1,TRBJ2-5,TRBD2,CSAGGRAQETQYF,TGCAGTGCTGGGGGGAGGGCCCAAGAGACCCAGTACTTC
few,TRBV20-1,TRBJ1-2,.,CSARVGQAWIGGYTF,TGCAGTGCTAGAGTAGGGCAGGCGTGGATCGGTGGCTACACCTTC
many,TRBV12-3/TRBV12-4,TRBJ1-6,.,CASSSQGTSPLHF,TGTGCCAGCAGTTCACAGGGTACTTCACCCCTCCACTTT
.,TRBV12-3/TRBV12-4,TRBJ1-1,.,CASSPSYREGTEAFF,TGTGCCAGCAGCCCTTCCTACAGGGAGGGCACTGAAGCTTTCTTT
.,TRBV10-3,TRBJ2-1,.,CAIKPEGDSYNEQFF,TGTGCCATCAAACCGGAAGGGGATTCCTACAATGAGCAGTTCTTC
.,TRBV11-2,TRBJ1-5,.,CASTPRSGEPQHF,TGTGCCAGCACCCCCCGGTCCGGGGAGCCCCAGCATTTT
many,TRBV11-2,TRBJ1-2,.,CASSLGRGDYGYTF,TGTGCCAGCAGCTTAGGGAGAGGGGACTATGGCTACACCTTC
.,TRBV27,TRBJ1-2,.,CASSFEGLGFYGYTF,TGTGCCAGCAGTTTTGAGGGGCTCGGGTTCTATGGCTACACCTTC
.,TRBV15,TRBJ2-7,TRBD2,CATSTSGTYEQYF,TGTGCCACCAGCACTAGCGGGACCTACGAGCAGTACTTC
.,TRBV10-3,TRBJ2-2,TRBD1,CAISGTGGDTGELFF,TGTGCCATCAGTGGGACAGGGGGGGACACCGGGGAGCTGTTTTTT
many,TRBV29-1,TRBJ2-7,.,CSVDNRRGEQYF,TGCAGCGTTGATAATAGGAGGGGCGAGCAGTACTTC
.,TRBV18,TRBJ2-5,.,CASSPREYQETQYF,TGTGCCAGCTCACCAAGGGAATACCAAGAGACCCAGTACTTC
many,TRBV12-3/TRBV12-4,TRBJ2-5,TRBD2,CASSLASGGGQETQYF,TGTGCCAGCAGTTTAGCGAGCGGGGGGGGGCAAGAGACCCAGTACTTC
few,TRBV4-2,TRBJ2-6,TRBD2,CASSRFGGGNGANVLTF,TGTGCCAGCAGCCGGTTCGGGGGGGGAAATGGGGCCAACGTCCTGACTTTC
few,TRBV20-1,TRBJ1-5,.,CSARGSRQHF,TGCAGTGCTAGGGGCTCACGCCAGCATTTT
many,TRBV12-3/TRBV12-4,TRBJ2-7,.,CASSFLTYEQYF,TGTGCCAGCAGTTTTTTGACCTACGAGCAGTACTTC
.,TRBV10-3,TRBJ2-7,TRBD1,CAISLDREGYSEQYF,TGTGCCATCAGCCTGGACAGGGAAGGTTACAGCGAGCAGTACTTC
.,TRBV20-1,TRBJ2-5,TRBD2,CSAAPTSGVTQETQYF,TGCAGTGCTGCCCCGACTAGCGGGGTGACACAAGAGACCCAGTACTTC
few,TRBV5-1,TRBJ2-7,.,CASSGPGKVSEQYF,TGCGCCAGCAGCGGACCGGGAAAGGTATCCGAGCAGTACTTC
few,TRBV5-1,TRBJ1-2,.,CASSSSGANYGYTF,TGCGCCAGCAGCTCGTCTGGAGCTAACTATGGCTACACCTTC
.,TRBV12-3/TRBV12-4,TRBJ2-5,.,CASSSKDWNKETQYF,TGTGCCAGCAGCAGTAAGGACTGGAACAAAGAGACCCAGTACTTC
many,TRBV30,TRBJ2-7,TRBD2,CAWSLAGGAEQYF,TGTGCCTGGAGTCTAGCGGGAGGAGCCGAGCAGTACTTC
many,TRBV10-3,TRBJ1-2,.,CAISDGQLKNYGYTF,TGTGCCATCAGCGACGGACAGCTGAAGAACTATGGCTACACCTTC
few,TRBV5-1,TRBJ1-1,.,CASSDLGANTEAFF,TGCGCCAGCAGCGACCTAGGGGCGAACACTGAAGCTTTCTTT
.,TRBV20-1,TRBJ2-1,TRBD2,CSAAWRGGYNEQFF,TGCAGTGCCGCTTGGCGCGGGGGCTACAATGAGCAGTTCTTC
.,TRBV5-6,TRBJ2-3,TRBD2,CASRPGLAGAIDTQYF,TGTGCCAGCAGACCCGGACTAGCGGGAGCTATAGATACGCAGTATTTT
.,TRBV6-1,TRBJ2-2,TRBD2,CASSVPAGITGELFF,TGTGCCAGCAGTGTACCAGCGGGAATCACCGGGGAGCTGTTTTTT
.,TRBV5-1,TRBJ1-2,.,CASSLSGLTYGYTF,TGCGCCAGCAGCTTGTCGGGACTCACCTATGGCTACACCTTC
many,TRBV12-3/TRBV12-4,TRBJ1-1,.,CASSHRALNTEAFF,TGTGCCAGCAGTCACAGGGCTCTGAACACTGAAGCTTTCTTT
few,TRBV29-1,TRBJ1-1,.,CSTNKRGDTEAFF,TGCAGCACCAACAAAAGGGGTGACACTGAAGCTTTCTTT
many,TRBV12-3/TRBV12-4,TRBJ1-3,.,CASSSQGLAGNTIYF,TGTGCCAGCAGCTCTCAGGGGCTGGCTGGAAACACCATATATTTT
many,TRBV11-2,TRBJ2-1,TRBD2,CASSPGTSGRAKEQFF,TGTGCCAGCAGCCCAGGGACTAGCGGGAGGGCTAAGGAGCAGTTCTTC
.,TRBV30,TRBJ2-5,.,CAWGPGRSFQETQYF,TGTGCCTGGGGGCCGGGACGGAGTTTCCAAGAGACCCAGTACTTC
few,TRBV3-1,TRBJ2-7,TRBD1,CASSPGTGQTYEQYF,TGTGCCAGCAGTCCCGGGACAGGGCAGACCTACGAGCAGTACTTC
few,TRBV5-1,TRBJ1-2,TRBD1,CASSMGQGVYGYTF,TGCGCCAGCAGCATGGGACAGGGGGTCTATGGCTACACCTTC
.,TRBV11-3,TRBJ2-1,.,CASTVTGPYNEQFF,TGTGCCAGCACTGTTACAGGGCCTTACAATGAGCAGTTCTTC
few,TRBV5-1,TRBJ1-1,.,CASSPDQNRNTEAFF,TGCGCCAGCAGCCCGGACCAGAACAGGAACACTGAAGCTTTCTTT
.,TRBV4-1,TRBJ2-2,.,CASSFEGYANTGELFF,TGCGCCAGCAGCTTCGAGGGATACGCGAACACCGGGGAGCTGTTTTTT
many,TRBV12-3/TRBV12-4,TRBJ1-2,TRBD1,CASSQTGGGYGYTF,TGTGCCAGCAGCCAAACAGGGGGCGGCTATGGCTACACCTTC
many,TRBV12-3/TRBV12-4,TRBJ2-1,TRBD1,CASIPRGQDRGDEQFF,TGTGCCAGCATCCCCAGGGGGCAGGACAGGGGCGATGAGCAGTTCTTC
many,TRBV5-1,TRBJ2-1,.,CASSPDYNEQFF,TGCGCCAGCAGCCCGGACTACAATGAGCAGTTCTTC
many,TRBV3-1,TRBJ1-1,.,CASSQGGPGNTEAFF,TGTGCCAGCAGCCAAGGGGGCCCAGGGAACACTGAAGCTTTCTTT
.,TRBV12-3/TRBV12-4,TRBJ2-1,.,CASSRTYNEQFF,TGTGCCAGCAGTCGGACCTACAATGAGCAGTTCTTC
.,TRBV18,TRBJ2-7,.,CASKTNTGPAEQYF,TGTGCCAGTAAGACGAACACAGGGCCGGCCGAGCAGTACTTC
.,TRBV7-9,TRBJ2-1,.,CASSLNREEQFF,TGTGCCAGCAGCCTCAACCGGGAAGAGCAGTTCTTC
few,TRBV28,TRBJ2-7,.,CASSFEVQTYEQYF,TGTGCCAGCAGTTTTGAGGTCCAGACCTACGAGCAGTACTTC
.,TRBV7-8,TRBJ1-1,.,CATTGLGTEAFF,TGTGCCACCACCGGGTTAGGCACTGAAGCTTTCTTT
.,TRBV4-1,TRBJ2-2,.,CASSQPLASGELFF,TGCGCCAGCAGCCAACCTCTAGCGTCCGGGGAGCTGTTTTTT
.,TRBV2,TRBJ1-2,.,CASSELRGTYGYTF,TGTGCCAGCAGTGAATTAAGGGGGACCTATGGCTACACCTTC
few,TRBV20-1,TRBJ1-5,.,CSAINYNQPQHF,TGCAGTGCCATAAATTACAATCAGCCCCAGCATTTT